Listed here is a single TCR beta chain. Assay used: immunoSEQ multiplex PCR; TCRdb lists only in-frame clones, some missing. Altogether around 120,000 clones are present, around 76% being singletons, with the ten largest covering 2.3%. This entry belongs to a study of blood T cell repertoires in COVID-19. Study summary: The samples span acute and convalescent COVID-19 from the United States, Italy and Spain.

The CDR3 consists of 19 residues. Looked up from germline, CDR1 is LGHNA and CDR2 is YSLEER. With 0 bases clipped from V and 3 bases from J, the junction kept 14 bases outside the gene matches. Sequenced input: peripheral blood. The V gene is TRBV4-3, the J gene TRBJ2-3, with TRBD2 matching 8 bases. The clonotype was recovered from a man between 65 and 85 years old with acute or convalescent COVID-19. This chain's CDR3 is CASSQEGAASGGRTDTQYF. The CDR3 DNA sequence: TGCGCCAGCAGCCAAGAGGGCGCGGCGAGCGGGGGACGAACAGATACGCAGTATTTT.